This entry lists 32 T cell receptor beta chains sequenced from one sample in a study of naive and memory T cell subsets. Their antigens are not known. General study results and limits: Possibly reflecting memory cells re-expressing CD45RA, a few larger clonotypes occurred in naive repertoires, especially CD8.

Both TRBC1 and TRBC2 were covered by a beta constant-region primer of two equimolar oligonucleotides. The ligated cDNA underwent four PCR rounds using SP2 and nested alpha and beta constant-region primers. TCRdb processed the UMI-ligation and nested PCR reads anew with MiXCR; each CDR3 protein has one entry. This sample has around 140,000 distinct CDR3 sequences, with roughly 23% found just once. Material: naive CD4+ T cells from blood. The receptors originated from a human donor in good health.

This clonotype was found a few times. This rearrangement joins TRBV19 to TRBJ2-2; unclear D gene. V dropped 7 bases and J dropped 6 bases, with 12 bases sitting between them. The germline gives CDR1 LNHDA, CDR2 SQIVND (reference sequence). This CDR3 is 13 amino acids long. The CDR3 protein is CASKVVGAGELFF. As DNA, the CDR3 is TGTGCCAGTAAGGTGGTTGGGGCCGGGGAGCTGTTTTTT. The complete variable domain, with remaining parts taken from reference TRBV19 and TRBJ2-2, reads DGGITQSPKYLFRKEGQNVTLSCEQNLNHDAMYWYRQDPGQGLRLIYYSQIVNDFQKGDIAEGYSVSREKKESFPLTVTSAQKNPTAFYLCASKVVGAGELFFGEGSRLTVL.

This clonotype appeared a few times. The chain joins TRBV12-3 or TRBV12-4 to TRBJ1-5; no clear D. The germline V and J ends were trimmed by 3 bases and 2 bases, with 8 bases remaining between them. The CDR3 extends over 14 amino acids. Written as DNA, the CDR3 is TGTGCCAGCAGTTTTGGGTCAGGCAATCAGCCCCAGCATTTT. Amino acid sequence: CASSFGSGNQPQHF.

At least ten counts were recorded for this clonotype. The chain is built from TRBV27 and TRBJ1-1; 7 bases line up with TRBD1. With V trimmed by 3 bases and J by 4 bases, 2 bases remained unmatched. The germline V gene has CDR1 MNHEY and CDR2 SMNVEV (reference sequence). This CDR3 spans 13 amino acids. The CDR3 bases are TGTGCCAGCAGTTTTGACAGGGCCACTGAAGCTTTCTTT. This codes for CASSFDRATEAFF.

This clonotype came up a few times. This chain joins TRBV6-6 and TRBJ2-3, with TRBD1 identical over 9 bases. V lost 11 bases to trimming and J lost 4 bases; unmatched junction nucleotides: 7. Germline-derived CDR1 and CDR2 are MNHNY and SVGAGI (reference sequence). The CDR3 consists of 13 residues. The CDR3 DNA follows: TGTGCCGGAGGGACAGGGCCGGCAGATACGCAGTATTTT. Translating it yields CAGGTGPADTQYF.

This clonotype was recorded a few times. The chain is built from TRBV28 and TRBJ1-2; D uncertain. Germline CDR1 is MDHEN and CDR2 is SYDVKM. V was shortened by 2 bases and J by 2 bases, with 6 bases between the two germline ends. This CDR3 spans 13 amino acids. The CDR3 bases are TGTGCCAGCAGTTTAGACGGGAACTATGGCTACACCTTC. Protein: CASSLDGNYGYTF.

The table lists this clonotype with a few counts. The rearrangement joins TRBV20-1 to TRBJ2-3; 8 nucleotides line up with TRBD2. V gave up 4 bases and J gave up 6 bases; unmatched junction bases: 12. CDR1 is DFQATT, CDR2 SNEGSKA, per germline (reference sequence). The CDR3 sequence is 15 residues long. Here the CDR3 reads CSATGSGLESDTQYF. DNA for the CDR3: TGCAGTGCTACCGGCTCGGGACTAGAGTCGGATACGCAGTATTTT.

This clonotype turned up a few times. The J gene is TRBJ2-1, the V gene TRBV5-1; TRBD2 agrees at 11 bases. Losses at the gene ends were 5 bases for V and 7 bases for J; bases not matched to a gene: 8. CDR1 and CDR2 (germline): SGHRS, YFSETQ. The CDR3 has 15 amino acids. The CDR3, as DNA: TGCGCCAGCAGTAATAGCGGGAGGGCCGGAAATGAGCAGTTCTTC. Its translation: CASSNSGRAGNEQFF. The full variable domain, in which reference TRBV5-1 and TRBJ2-1 provide the parts outside the CDR3, is KAGVTQTPRYLIKTRGQQVTLSCSPISGHRSVSWYQQTPGQGLQFLFEYFSETQRNKGNFPGRFSGRQFSNSRSEMNVSTLELGDSALYLCASSNSGRAGNEQFFGPGTRLTVL.

The V call is TRBV5-1, the J call TRBJ2-3; 11 nucleotides match TRBD2. Trimming removed 4 bases from V and 1 base from J; junction bases left unmatched: 8. Germline loops: CDR1 SGHRS, CDR2 YFSETQ. The CDR3 extends over 17 amino acids. The CDR3 sequence: CASSGLAGPSGTDTQYF. CDR3 sequence (DNA): TGCGCCAGCAGCGGACTAGCGGGCCCCTCCGGCACAGATACGCAGTATTTT.

The chain couples TRBV29-1 to TRBJ1-1, with D unresolved. Trimming shortened V by 8 bases and J by 2 bases, and 12 bases separated the two germline ends. The length of the CDR3 is 12 residues. Germline V gene sequence: CDR1 SQVTM, CDR2 ANQGSEA. CDR3 in amino acids: CSSSPGNTEAFF. The CDR3 bases are TGCAGCTCATCCCCAGGTAACACTGAAGCTTTCTTT.

The chain links TRBV10-3 to TRBJ2-7; 9 bases fit TRBD2. V shed 0 bases and J 0 bases; nucleotides not matched to a gene: 12. From germline, CDR1 is ENHRY and CDR2 SYGVKD. The CDR3 runs 19 residues. The CDR3 is CAISESRSSGSARSYEQYF. CDR3 in DNA: TGTGCCATCAGTGAGTCGAGAAGTAGCGGGAGCGCCCGCTCCTACGAGCAGTACTTC.

The V gene is TRBV5-1, the J gene TRBJ2-7; 9 bases are shared with TRBD2. The CDR3 consists of 15 residues. V lost 6 bases to trimming and J lost 5 bases; unmatched junction nucleotides: 12. Looked up from germline, CDR1 is SGHRS and CDR2 is YFSETQ. CDR3 protein: CASTLLAGVRDEQYF. DNA for the CDR3: TGCGCCAGCACTCTATTAGCGGGAGTTCGGGACGAGCAGTACTTC.

In this sample, this clonotype turned up a few times. The V and J genes are TRBV7-3 and TRBJ2-1; 8 bases align to TRBD2. The CDR3 length is 17 residues. Germline V gene sequence: CDR1 SGHTA, CDR2 FQGTGA. J was trimmed by 7 bases and V by 5 bases; bases with no gene match: 16. The DNA of the CDR3 is TGTGCCAGCAGCGCCCCGAACGTGGGACTAGGGGTTAATGAGCAGTTCTTC. Protein sequence: CASSAPNVGLGVNEQFF.

The chain joins TRBV12-3 or TRBV12-4 to TRBJ2-7; 10 bases align to TRBD2. CDR3 length equals 19 residues. V trimming: 6 bases; J trimming: 2 bases; junction bases outside the gene matches: 19. Here the CDR3 reads CASRGTSRARTSGTYEQYF. CDR3 bases: TGTGCCAGCAGGGGGACATCACGGGCCCGGACTAGCGGAACCTACGAGCAGTACTTC.

Here the CDR3 reads CASSPFEAQVNQPQHF. The CDR3 bases are TGTGCCAGCTCACCATTCGAGGCACAGGTCAATCAGCCCCAGCATTTT. The gene calls are TRBV18 and TRBJ1-5; TRBD1 might be the D (5 bases). Trimming cost V 2 bases and J 3 bases, with 14 bases left between them. The CDR3 has 16 residues. The germline CDR1 and CDR2 sequences are KGHSH and LQKENI.

The gene calls are TRBV6-1 and TRBJ1-1, with TRBD1 matching 7 bases. Germline lookup yields CDR1 MNHNS and CDR2 SASEGT. J gave up 5 bases and V 3 bases, and 3 bases lay outside the gene matches. The CDR3 extends over 13 amino acids. CDR3 DNA: TGTGCCAGCAGTGAGGTCAGGGGGACTGAAGCTTTCTTT. It encodes CASSEVRGTEAFF.

The chain joins TRBV24-1 to TRBJ2-1; TRBD1 or TRBD2 may be the D gene (5 bases each). Trimming took off 3 bases at V and 2 bases at J, with 10 bases between the two ends. The CDR3 length is 15 residues. Germline values: CDR1 KGHDR, CDR2 SFDVKD. CDR3 protein: CATSDARGPYNEQFF. DNA for the CDR3: TGTGCCACCAGTGATGCGAGGGGCCCCTACAATGAGCAGTTCTTC.

This clonotype has only a few counts. The rearrangement uses TRBV7-2 and TRBJ2-3; D gene unclear. V lost 2 bases to trimming and J lost 4 bases, with 4 bases between them. Looked up from germline, CDR1 is SGHTA and CDR2 is FQGNSA. The length of the CDR3 is 12 residues. The CDR3 reads CASSLIPDTQYF. CDR3 bases: TGTGCCAGCAGCTTAATTCCAGATACGCAGTATTTT.

This sequence joins TRBV7-3 and TRBJ2-1; D might be TRBD2 (6 bases). This CDR3 is built from 15 residues. The V gene's germline CDR1 is SGHTA and CDR2 FQGTGA. Trimming shortened V by 1 base and J by 5 bases, and 12 bases separated the two germline ends. This CDR3 is CASSLISASDNEQFF. CDR3 nucleotides: TGTGCCAGCAGCTTAATTTCGGCTAGCGACAATGAGCAGTTCTTC. The full variable domain, in which reference TRBV7-3 and TRBJ2-1 provide the parts outside the CDR3, is GAGVSQTPSNKVTEKGKYVELRCDPISGHTALYWYRQSLGQGPEFLIYFQGTGAADDSGLPNDRFFAVRPEGSVSTLKIQRTERGDSAVYLCASSLISASDNEQFFGPGTRLTVL.

This chain joins TRBV10-3 and TRBJ2-3; 7 bases are a match to TRBD2. CDR3 length: 16 residues. The trim removed 1 base at V and 1 base at J, leaving 5 bases unmatched. Germline V lookup: CDR1 ENHRY, CDR2 SYGVKD. CDR3 bases: TGTGCCATCAGTGAGTTAGGGGAGGGTGGCACAGATACGCAGTATTTT. Amino acids: CAISELGEGGTDTQYF.

V and J are TRBV3-1 and TRBJ2-1; D is unresolved. Germline CDR1 reads LGHDT; CDR2 reads YNNKEL (reference sequence). Trimming cost V 6 bases and J 7 bases, with 13 bases left between them. The CDR3 totals 13 residues. DNA for the CDR3: TGTGCCAGCAGGCGGCTCGCTGGGAATGAGCAGTTCTTC. It encodes CASRRLAGNEQFF.

This clonotype was seen ten or more times. The chain links TRBV27 to TRBJ1-5; no clear D. The CDR3 covers 18 residues. V lost 4 bases to trimming and J lost 0 bases, with 19 bases between them. The germline CDR1 and CDR2 sequences are MNHEY and SMNVEV (reference sequence). The chain's CDR3 is CASSSFVFARYSNQPQHF. The CDR3 nucleotides read TGTGCCAGCAGTTCTTTTGTGTTCGCTCGTTATAGCAATCAGCCCCAGCATTTT.

The rearrangement uses TRBV12-3 or TRBV12-4 and TRBJ2-7; 11 bases line up with TRBD1. The CDR3 covers 14 residues. J lost 7 bases, V lost 6 bases, and 8 bases had no gene match. CDR3 in amino acids: CASRWTGGGGEQYF. For the CDR3, the DNA is TGTGCCAGCAGGTGGACAGGGGGCGGTGGAGAGCAGTACTTC.

In regard to this clonotype: A much larger clone is a single base away; this may be a read error. The chain has TRBV20-1 and TRBJ2-1; the D gene could be TRBD1 or TRBD2 (6 bases each). The ends were cut back, 0 bases at V and 10 bases at J, with 13 bases in the middle. The CDR3 has 13 residues. CDR1 is DFQATT, CDR2 SNEGSKA, per germline (reference sequence). CDR3: CSARDTGAEEQFF. CDR3 DNA: TGCAGTGCTAGAGATACGGGGGCGGAGGAGCAGTTCTTC.

This clonotype occurred a few times. This rearrangement joins TRBV12-3 or TRBV12-4 to TRBJ1-1, with 7 bases fitting TRBD1. After removal of 8 bases from V and 2 bases from J, the junction contained 5 bases not matched to a gene. This CDR3 is 13 amino acids long. The CDR3 DNA reads as TGTGCCAGCGGAGGGGGCCTAAACACTGAAGCTTTCTTT. Translation gives CASGGGLNTEAFF.

The rearrangement uses TRBV28 and TRBJ2-5; 7 nucleotides match TRBD1. This CDR3 contains 15 residues. Germline CDR1 and CDR2: MDHEN and SYDVKM. Unmatched junction bases numbered 7, after V lost 3 bases and J lost 3 bases. The CDR3 is CASSLTGWTKETQYF. DNA of the CDR3: TGTGCCAGCAGTTTGACAGGGTGGACGAAAGAGACCCAGTACTTC.

The chain carries TRBV5-1 and TRBJ2-3; D call uncertain. Per germline, CDR1 SGHRS and CDR2 YFSETQ. V was cut by 1 base and J by 2 bases, with 14 bases left in between. The CDR3 runs to 16 residues. The CDR3 DNA sequence: TGCGCCAGCAGCTTGATCAGCGCAACGATCACAGATACGCAGTATTTT. The encoded protein is CASSLISATITDTQYF.

The chain joins TRBV5-1 to TRBJ1-1, with a possible D match to TRBD1 (6 bases). Germline-derived CDR1 and CDR2 are SGHRS and YFSETQ. This CDR3 is built from 13 residues. The germline V and J ends were trimmed by 5 bases and 1 base, with 9 bases remaining between them. CDR3 protein: CASSTGRNTEAFF. CDR3 DNA: TGCGCCAGCAGTACAGGGAGGAACACTGAAGCTTTCTTT.

This chain links TRBV27 with TRBJ2-7; 7 bases agree with TRBD2. The CDR3 is 14 amino acids. The junction had 7 bases not matched to a gene; V was cut back by 5 bases and J by 3 bases. Germline-derived CDR1 and CDR2 are MNHEY and SMNVEV (reference sequence). DNA for the CDR3: TGTGCCAGCAGTGAAAGCGGGAACCGCTACGAGCAGTACTTC. It encodes CASSESGNRYEQYF.

This clonotype was detected only a few times. The rearrangement uses TRBV4-2 and TRBJ2-1, with D perhaps given as TRBD1 or TRBD2 (7 bases each). V was shortened by 5 bases and J by 8 bases, with 16 bases between the two germline ends. The germline gives CDR1 LGHNA, CDR2 YNFKEQ. This CDR3 contains 14 residues. DNA for the CDR3: TGTGCCAGCAGCGCACGATCAGGGGGGGATGAGCAGTTCTTC. It codes for CASSARSGGDEQFF.

This clonotype has a count of ten or more. V usage is TRBV27 and J usage is TRBJ2-3; D is ambiguous. Trimming shortened V by 5 bases and J by 0 bases, and 9 bases separated the two germline ends. The CDR3 covers 14 residues. Germline loops: CDR1 MNHEY, CDR2 SMNVEV (reference sequence). The CDR3 spells CASSLQTSTDTQYF. CDR3 in DNA: TGTGCCAGCAGTCTCCAAACAAGCACAGATACGCAGTATTTT.

This chain uses TRBV6-1 with TRBJ1-3, with TRBD1 matching over 7 bases. The CDR3 length is 15 residues. V shed 6 bases and J 0 bases; nucleotides not matched to a gene: 5. Germline CDR1 MNHNS, CDR2 SASEGT. The CDR3 sequence: CASSAGQASGNTIYF. CDR3 nucleotide sequence: TGTGCCAGCAGCGCTGGACAGGCCTCTGGAAACACCATATATTTT.

The chain is built from TRBV19 and TRBJ1-5, with a possible D match to TRBD1 (5 bases). This CDR3 is 16 amino acids long. V lost 4 bases and J lost 2, with 15 bases in between. Germline CDR1 LNHDA, CDR2 SQIVND (reference sequence). The CDR3 DNA sequence: TGTGCCAGTAGTAGCATCGGGGGAGGAGGCAATCAGCCCCAGCATTTT. Protein sequence: CASSSIGGGGNQPQHF. Complete variable domain (other parts from reference TRBV19 and TRBJ1-5): DGGITQSPKYLFRKEGQNVTLSCEQNLNHDAMYWYRQDPGQGLRLIYYSQIVNDFQKGDIAEGYSVSREKKESFPLTVTSAQKNPTAFYLCASSSIGGGGNQPQHFGDGTRLSIL.